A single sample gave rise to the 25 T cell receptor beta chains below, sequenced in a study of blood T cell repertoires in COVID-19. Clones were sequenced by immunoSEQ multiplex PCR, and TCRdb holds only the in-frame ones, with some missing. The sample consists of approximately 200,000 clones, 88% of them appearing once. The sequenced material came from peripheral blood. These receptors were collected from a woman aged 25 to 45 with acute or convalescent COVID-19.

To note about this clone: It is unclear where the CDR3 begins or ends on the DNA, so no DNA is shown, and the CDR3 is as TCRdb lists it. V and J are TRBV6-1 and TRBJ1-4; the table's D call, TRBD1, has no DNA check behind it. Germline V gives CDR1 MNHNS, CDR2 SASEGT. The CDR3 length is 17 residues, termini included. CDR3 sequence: CASSVGVGQGAPPIGFF.

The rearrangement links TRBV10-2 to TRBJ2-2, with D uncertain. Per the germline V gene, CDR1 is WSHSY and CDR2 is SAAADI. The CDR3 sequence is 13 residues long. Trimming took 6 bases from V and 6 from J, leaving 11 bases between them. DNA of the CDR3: TGCGCCAGCAGGGCCGCTTCCTCCGGGGAGCTGTTTTTT. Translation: CASRAASSGELFF.

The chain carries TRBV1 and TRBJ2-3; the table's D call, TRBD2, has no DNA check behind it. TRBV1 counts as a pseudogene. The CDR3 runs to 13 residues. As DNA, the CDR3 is TGCACCAGCAGCCAAGTCATTCCCTATCCGCAGTATTTT. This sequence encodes CTSSQVIPYPQYF.

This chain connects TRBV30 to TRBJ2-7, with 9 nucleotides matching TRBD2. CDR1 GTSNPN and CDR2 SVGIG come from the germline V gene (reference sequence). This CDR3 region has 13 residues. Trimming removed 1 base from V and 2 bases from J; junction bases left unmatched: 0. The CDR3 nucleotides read TGTGCCTGGAGTGGCGGGAGGGCCTACGAGCAGTACTTC. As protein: CAWSGGRAYEQYF.

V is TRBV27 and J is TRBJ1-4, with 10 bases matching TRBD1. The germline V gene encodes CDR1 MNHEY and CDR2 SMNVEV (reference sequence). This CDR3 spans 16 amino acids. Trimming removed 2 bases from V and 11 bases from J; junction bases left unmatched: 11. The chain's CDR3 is CASSLTPTGGRGKLFF. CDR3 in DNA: TGTGCCAGCAGTTTAACCCCGACAGGGGGCAGGGGGAAACTGTTTTTT.

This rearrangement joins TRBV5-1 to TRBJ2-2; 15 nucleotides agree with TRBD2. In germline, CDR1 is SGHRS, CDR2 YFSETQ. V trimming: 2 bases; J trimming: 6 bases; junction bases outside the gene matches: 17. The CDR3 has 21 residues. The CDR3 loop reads CASSFTPGLAGGVLIAGELFF. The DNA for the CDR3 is TGCGCCAGCAGCTTTACCCCGGGACTAGCGGGAGGAGTCCTTATCGCCGGGGAGCTGTTTTTT. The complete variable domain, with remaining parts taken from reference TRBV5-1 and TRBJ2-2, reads KAGVTQTPRYLIKTRGQQVTLSCSPISGHRSVSWYQQTPGQGLQFLFEYFSETQRNKGNFPGRFSGRQFSNSRSEMNVSTLELGDSALYLCASSFTPGLAGGVLIAGELFFGEGSRLTVL.

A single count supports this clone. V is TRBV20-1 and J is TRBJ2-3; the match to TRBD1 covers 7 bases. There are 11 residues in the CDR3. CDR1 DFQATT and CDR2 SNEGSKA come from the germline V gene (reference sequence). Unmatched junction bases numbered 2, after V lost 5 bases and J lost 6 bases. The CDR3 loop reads CSASRGDTQYF. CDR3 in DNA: TGCAGTGCTTCCAGGGGGGATACGCAGTATTTT.

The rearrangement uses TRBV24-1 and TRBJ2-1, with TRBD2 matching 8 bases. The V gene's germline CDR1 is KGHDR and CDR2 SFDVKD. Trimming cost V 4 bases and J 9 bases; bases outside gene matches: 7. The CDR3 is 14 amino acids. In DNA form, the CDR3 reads TGTGCCACCAGTGACCCAGCGGGAGTAAGTGAGCAGTTCTTC. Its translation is CATSDPAGVSEQFF.

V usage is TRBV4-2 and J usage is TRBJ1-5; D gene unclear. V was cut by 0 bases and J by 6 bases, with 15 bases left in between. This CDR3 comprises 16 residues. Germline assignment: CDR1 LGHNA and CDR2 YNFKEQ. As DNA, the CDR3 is TGTGCCAGCAGCCAAGATGAGAAGATCCTCGGTCAGCCCCAGCATTTT. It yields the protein CASSQDEKILGQPQHF.

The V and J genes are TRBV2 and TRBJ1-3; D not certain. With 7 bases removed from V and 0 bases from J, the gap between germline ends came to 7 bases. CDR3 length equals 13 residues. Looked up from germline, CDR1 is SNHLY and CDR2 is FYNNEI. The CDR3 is CASNPFSGNTIYF. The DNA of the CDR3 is TGTGCCAGCAATCCATTCTCTGGAAACACCATATATTTT.

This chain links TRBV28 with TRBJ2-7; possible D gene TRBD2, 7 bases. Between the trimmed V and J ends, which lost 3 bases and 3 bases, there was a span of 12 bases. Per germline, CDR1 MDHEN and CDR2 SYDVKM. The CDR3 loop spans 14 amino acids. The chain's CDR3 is CASSLGGRLYEQYF. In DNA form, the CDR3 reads TGTGCCAGCAGTTTGGGGGGGCGGCTCTACGAGCAGTACTTC.

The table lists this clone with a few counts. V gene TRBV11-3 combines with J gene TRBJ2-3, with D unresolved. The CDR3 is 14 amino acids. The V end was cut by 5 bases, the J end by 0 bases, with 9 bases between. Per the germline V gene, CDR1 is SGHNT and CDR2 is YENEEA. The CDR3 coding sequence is TGTGCCAGCAGCCAAGCGCGAAGCACAGATACGCAGTATTTT. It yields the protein CASSQARSTDTQYF.

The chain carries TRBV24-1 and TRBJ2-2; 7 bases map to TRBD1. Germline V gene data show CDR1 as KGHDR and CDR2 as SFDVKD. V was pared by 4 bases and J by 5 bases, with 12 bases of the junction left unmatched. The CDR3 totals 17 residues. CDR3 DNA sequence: TGTGCCACCAGTGACCCTAAAAACAGGGGCCGGACCGGGGAGCTGTTTTTT. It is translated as CATSDPKNRGRTGELFF.

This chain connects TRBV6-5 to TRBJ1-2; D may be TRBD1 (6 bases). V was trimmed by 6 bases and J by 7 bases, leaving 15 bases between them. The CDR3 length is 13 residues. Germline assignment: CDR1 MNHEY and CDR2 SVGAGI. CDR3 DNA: TGTGCCAGCAGCCCGCTAGAGACAGGTGGCTACACCTTC. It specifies CASSPLETGGYTF.

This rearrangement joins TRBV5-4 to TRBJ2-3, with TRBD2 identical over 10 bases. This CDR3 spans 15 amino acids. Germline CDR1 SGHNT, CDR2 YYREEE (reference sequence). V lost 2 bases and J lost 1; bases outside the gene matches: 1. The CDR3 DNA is TGTGCCAGCAGCTTAGCGGGAGGGGGCACAGATACGCAGTATTTT. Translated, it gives CASSLAGGGTDTQYF.

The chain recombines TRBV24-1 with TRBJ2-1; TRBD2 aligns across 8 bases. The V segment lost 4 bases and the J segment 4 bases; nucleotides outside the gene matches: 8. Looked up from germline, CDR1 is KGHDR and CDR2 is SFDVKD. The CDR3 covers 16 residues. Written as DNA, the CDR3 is TGTGCCACCAGTGACTCGAGCGGGAGAATTTACAATGAGCAGTTCTTC. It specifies CATSDSSGRIYNEQFF.

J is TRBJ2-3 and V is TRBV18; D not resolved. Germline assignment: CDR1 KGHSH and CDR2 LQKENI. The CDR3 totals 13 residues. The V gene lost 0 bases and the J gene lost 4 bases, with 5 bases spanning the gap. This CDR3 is CASSPPNPDTQYF. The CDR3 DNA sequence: TGTGCCAGCTCACCACCCAATCCAGATACGCAGTATTTT.

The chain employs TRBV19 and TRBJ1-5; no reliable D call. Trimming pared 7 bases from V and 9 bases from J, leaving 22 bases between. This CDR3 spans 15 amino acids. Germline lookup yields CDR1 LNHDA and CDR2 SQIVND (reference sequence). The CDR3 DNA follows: TGTGCCAGTACCCTCAGAACGACAACTTATGGGCCCCAGCATTTT. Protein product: CASTLRTTTYGPQHF.

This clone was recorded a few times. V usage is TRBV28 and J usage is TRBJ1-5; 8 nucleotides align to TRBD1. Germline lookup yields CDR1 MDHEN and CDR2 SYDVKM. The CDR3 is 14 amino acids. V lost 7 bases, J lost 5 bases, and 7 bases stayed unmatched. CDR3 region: CASTRDRHHQPQHF. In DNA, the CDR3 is TGTGCCAGCACCCGGGACAGGCACCATCAGCCCCAGCATTTT.

The CDR3, as DNA: TGCAGCGTTGAAACCTTCCCGGGACAAGAAGCTTTCTTT. Amino acids: CSVETFPGQEAFF. The genes are TRBV29-1 and TRBJ1-1, with a weak D call TRBD1 (6 bases). This CDR3 comprises 13 residues. The germline CDR1 and CDR2 sequences are SQVTM and ANQGSEA. V was trimmed by 2 bases and J by 8 bases, leaving 15 bases between them.

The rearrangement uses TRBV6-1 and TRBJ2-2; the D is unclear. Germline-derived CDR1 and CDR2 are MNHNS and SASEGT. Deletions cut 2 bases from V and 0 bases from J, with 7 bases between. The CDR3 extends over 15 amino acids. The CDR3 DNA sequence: TGTGCCAGCAGTGAACACCTACCGAACACCGGGGAGCTGTTTTTT. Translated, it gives CASSEHLPNTGELFF.

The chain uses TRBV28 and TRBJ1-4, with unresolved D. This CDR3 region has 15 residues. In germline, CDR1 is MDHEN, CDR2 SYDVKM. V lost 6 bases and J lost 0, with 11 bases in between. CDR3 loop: CASRYPSPTNEKLFF. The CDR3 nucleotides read TGTGCCAGCAGATACCCGAGCCCAACTAATGAAAAACTGTTTTTT.

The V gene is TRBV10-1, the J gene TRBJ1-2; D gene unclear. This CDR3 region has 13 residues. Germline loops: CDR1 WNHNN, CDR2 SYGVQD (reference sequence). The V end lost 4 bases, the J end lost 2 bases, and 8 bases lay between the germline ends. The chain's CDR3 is CASSVARNYGYTF. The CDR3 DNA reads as TGCGCCAGCAGTGTGGCCAGGAACTATGGCTACACCTTC.

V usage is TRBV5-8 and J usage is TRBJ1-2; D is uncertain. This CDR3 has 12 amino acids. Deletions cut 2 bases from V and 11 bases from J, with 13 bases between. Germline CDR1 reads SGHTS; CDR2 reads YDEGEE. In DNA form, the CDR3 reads TGTGCCAGCAGCTTTCAAAGGTCCGGGTACACCTTC. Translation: CASSFQRSGYTF.

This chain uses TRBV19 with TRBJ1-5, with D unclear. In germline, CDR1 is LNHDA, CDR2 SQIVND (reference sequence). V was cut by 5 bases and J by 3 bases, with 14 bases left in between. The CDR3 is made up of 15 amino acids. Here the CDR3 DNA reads TGTGCCAGTAGTGAGGGCCCCCATCCCAATCAGCCCCAGCATTTT. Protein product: CASSEGPHPNQPQHF.